This T cell receptor (beta chain) came from a study of T cell repertoires in cytomegalovirus infection. Study at large: The public TCR beta signatures pointed to both CMV infection and matching HLA type.

The CDR3 length is 15 residues. V gave up 5 bases and J gave up 1 base, with 14 bases separating them. CDR1 and CDR2 from the germline V gene are SEHNR and FQNEAQ (reference sequence). TCRdb recomputed calls from the reads with MiXCR, one row per CDR3 protein. The sample contains some 800,000 distinct CDR3 sequences, 30% to 35% of which appear only once. Details on this clonotype: What it binds is unknown.

The chain has TRBV7-9 and TRBJ1-1; D not resolved. Sample: cultured CD8+ T cells from PBMCs, taken from culture after CMV antigen stimulation. The source is a human donor in good health (CMV status not recorded). Some clones in this sample may be carry-over from other donors' samples. CDR3 bases: TGTGCCAGCAGCCACCCTCTGATGGGGAACACTGAAGCTTTCTTT. The encoded protein is CASSHPLMGNTEAFF.